This T cell receptor (beta chain) was identified in a study of long-term antiretroviral therapy in people with HIV. Germline V gives CDR1 SEHNR, CDR2 FQNEAQ (reference sequence). There are 13 residues in the CDR3. Trimming cost V 1 base and J 2 bases, with 5 bases left between them. Survey-level immunoSEQ v3.0 assays were run. Repertoires were generated with immunoSEQ multiplex PCR, while TCRdb's copy carries only in-frame clones and drops some. The sample gives around 12,000 clones, 88% of which show up once; 22% is in the top ten. This TCR derives from a woman between 40 and 50 years old with HIV. The chain combines TRBV7-9 with TRBJ1-2, with no clear D. Here the sequenced sample was unsorted PBMCs, taken 2.1 years after starting antiretroviral therapy. The CDR3 loop is CASSLGPNYGYTF. CDR3 DNA sequence: TGTGCCAGCAGCTTAGGTCCGAACTATGGCTACACCTTC. Supplemented by reference TRBV7-9 and TRBJ1-2, the full variable domain reads DTGVSQNPRHKITKRGQNVTFRCDPISEHNRLYWYRQTLGQGPEFLTYFQNEAQLEKSRLLSDRFSAERPKGSFSTLEIQRTEQGDSAMYLCASSLGPNYGYTFGSGTRLTVV.